The source of this T cell receptor (beta chain) is a study of T cell responses to AZD1222 COVID-19 vaccine. Study observations and caveats: Recipients of two AZD1222 doses showed rising Spike-specific TCR breadth and depth. Reportedly, close to half of spike-specific TCRs are directed against unmutated variant regions. Only a handful of AZD1222 recipients, roughly six in all, had baseline seropositivity. Along spike, vaccine-associated CD4 TCRs were found throughout, with dominance at 160-218 and 743-854.

Produced via immunoSEQ multiplex PCR; TCRdb's table is partial and in-frame only. The sample has around 150,000 clones, roughly 88% seen once. V lost 6 bases and J lost 1, with 12 bases in between. The CDR3 covers 14 residues. Per the germline V gene, CDR1 is MNHEY and CDR2 is SVGAGI. This clone was found a few times. As yet, its antigen is unknown. The sequence was collected from an adult in good health. The chain is built from TRBV6-5 and TRBJ1-1, with D perhaps matching TRBD1 (5 bases). The sample in question was peripheral blood, obtained on day 0 of AZD1222 vaccination. The chain's CDR3 is CASRWTNSNTEAFF. Written as DNA, the CDR3 is TGTGCCAGCAGGTGGACAAATTCGAACACTGAAGCTTTCTTT.